This TCR beta chain stems from a study of blood T cell repertoires in COVID-19. Study details: Whether acute or convalescent, the COVID-19 samples came from the United States, Italy and Spain.

The CDR3 runs to 15 residues. The J segment lost 0 bases and the V segment lost 4 bases, leaving 3 bases of the junction unmatched. The V gene's germline CDR1 is MNHNY and CDR2 SVGAGI (reference sequence). Per the authors' pipeline: Estimation of nucleated cell counts was performed using reference gene primer amplification. Repertoires were generated with immunoSEQ multiplex PCR, while TCRdb's copy carries only in-frame clones and drops some. V and J calls plus clone size are reproduced from that table; the DNA served to infer D and trimming. The top ten hold roughly 0.25% of the sample, which has around 700,000 clones, approximately 90% seen once. This clone was recorded a few times.

This TCR came from a woman aged 18-29 years with acute or convalescent COVID-19. Sequences were obtained from peripheral blood. V is TRBV6-6 and J is TRBJ2-1, with TRBD1 identical over 7 bases. CDR3 DNA sequence: TGTGCCAGCAGTTCGACAGGGAGCTCCTACAATGAGCAGTTCTTC. Its protein is CASSSTGSSYNEQFF.